Listed below are T cell receptor beta chains from one sample, sequenced in a study of blood T cell repertoires in COVID-19. Some clones are missing from TCRdb's copy, which holds only in-frame ones; the method was immunoSEQ multiplex PCR. This sample has 100,000 or so clones; 81% occur once, and the top ten carry around a tenth. Material for sequencing was peripheral blood. These receptors were obtained from a woman in her 70s with acute or convalescent COVID-19. CDR3s include the opening cysteine and the closing phenylalanine or tryptophan. The D gene is left open where the match is weak. The listing skips clone size in some rows; elsewhere it reads once, few, many or a size class.

clone_size j_call d_call v_call cdr3_length cdr3_aa cdr3_nt
NA TRBJ2-1 TRBD1 TRBV6-2/TRBV6-3 14 CASSYSTGMNEQFF TGTGCCAGCAGTTACTCGACAGGGATGAATGAGCAGTTCTTC
NA TRBJ2-3 TRBD2 TRBV7-2 16 CASSFLLAGYTDTQYF TGTGCCAGCAGCTTTTTACTAGCGGGGTACACAGATACGCAGTATTTT
few TRBJ1-5 NA TRBV2 15 CASSEGSGGNQPQHF TGTGCCAGCAGTGAAGGGTCAGGGGGCAATCAGCCCCAGCATTTT
few TRBJ2-7 TRBD1 TRBV28 14 CASSSGQGLGEQYF TGTGCCAGCAGCTCGGGACAGGGACTTGGCGAGCAGTACTTC
NA TRBJ1-1 NA TRBV4-3 16 CASSLQFGTLNTEAFF TGCGCCAGCAGCCTCCAGTTCGGGACACTGAACACTGAAGCTTTCTTT
NA TRBJ2-1 TRBD2 TRBV7-3 12 CASSFSGREQFF TGTGCCAGCAGCTTTAGCGGGCGTGAGCAGTTCTTC
NA TRBJ1-1 NA TRBV14 14 CASSRLVGNTEAFF TGTGCCAGCAGCCGTCTAGTTGGGAACACTGAAGCTTTCTTT
NA TRBJ1-2 TRBD1 TRBV25-1 13 CASSDTGAYGYTF TGTGCCAGCAGTGATACAGGGGCCTATGGCTACACCTTC
few TRBJ1-2 TRBD1 TRBV3-1/TRBV3-2 13 CASSQGQGYGYTF TGTGCCAGCAGCCAGGGACAGGGCTATGGCTACACCTTC
NA TRBJ1-1 TRBD1 TRBV2 13 CATPGGRNTEAFF TGTGCCACCCCAGGGGGGAGGAACACTGAAGCTTTCTTT
NA TRBJ2-5 TRBD2 TRBV3-1/TRBV3-2 15 CASSQAASGQETQYF TGTGCCAGCAGCCAAGCGGCTAGCGGGCAAGAGACCCAGTACTTC
few TRBJ1-2 NA TRBV5-6 15 CASNPGARDLDGYTF TGTGCCAGCAACCCGGGTGCGAGGGATTTGGATGGCTACACCTTC
once TRBJ2-2 NA TRBV19 14 CASSMYRNTGELFF TGTGCCAGTAGTATGTATCGGAACACCGGGGAGCTGTTTTTT
NA TRBJ1-5 NA TRBV18 17 CASSQASDTLSNQPQHF TGTGCCAGCTCCCAGGCGTCGGATACGCTTAGCAATCAGCCCCAGCATTTT
NA TRBJ1-1 NA TRBV5-1 14 CASSHGSADTEAFF TGCGCCAGCAGCCATGGGAGTGCGGACACTGAAGCTTTCTTT
NA TRBJ2-5 NA TRBV5-6 13 CASSFGARETQYF TGTGCCAGCAGCTTTGGGGCCCGGGAGACCCAGTACTTC
NA TRBJ1-2 TRBD1 TRBV7-2 16 CASSLLWTGFGYGYTF TGTGCCAGCAGCTTGCTCTGGACAGGATTCGGCTATGGCTACACCTTC
NA TRBJ1-3 NA TRBV6-5 14 CASSYSRVGNTIYF TGTGCCAGCAGTTACTCGAGGGTGGGAAACACCATATATTTT
NA TRBJ2-2 TRBD1 TRBV7-3 17 CASSATGASANTGELFF TGTGCCAGCAGCGCTACAGGGGCCTCCGCGAACACCGGGGAGCTGTTTTTT
NA TRBJ2-1 TRBD2 TRBV4-3 14 CASSQGLAYNEQFF TGCGCCAGCAGCCAGGGACTAGCGTACAATGAGCAGTTCTTC
NA TRBJ1-4 TRBD1 TRBV2 13 CASTNRGGEKLFF TGTGCCAGTACAAACAGGGGTGGTGAAAAACTGTTTTTT
NA TRBJ2-1 NA TRBV11-2 14 CASSKRSSYNEQFF TGTGCCAGCAGTAAAAGGAGCTCCTACAATGAGCAGTTCTTC
once TRBJ2-3 TRBD2 TRBV29-1 14 CSVGRGASTDTQYF TGCAGCGTTGGGCGGGGGGCGAGCACAGATACGCAGTATTTT
NA TRBJ2-2 TRBD2 TRBV7-6 16 CASSSGTSIGTGELFF TGTGCCAGCAGCTCCGGGACTAGCATAGGGACCGGGGAGCTGTTTTTT
NA TRBJ1-2 TRBD1 TRBV7-2 15 CASSLGGTGDYGYTF TGTGCCAGCAGCTTAGGGGGGACAGGGGACTATGGCTACACCTTC
NA TRBJ2-7 TRBD1 TRBV4-1 15 CASSQDQKGAYEQYF TGCGCCAGCAGCCAAGATCAGAAGGGGGCTTACGAGCAGTACTTC
few TRBJ1-2 TRBD1 TRBV6-4 14 CASSETGGGGGYTF TGTGCCAGCAGTGAAACAGGGGGCGGTGGTGGCTACACCTTC
NA TRBJ2-1 TRBD2 TRBV5-4 14 CASSPWTSGGEQFF TGTGCCAGCAGCCCCTGGACTAGCGGGGGTGAGCAGTTCTTC
NA TRBJ2-2 TRBD2 TRBV28 17 CASSLWSLAGGPGELFF TGTGCCAGCAGTTTATGGAGCCTAGCGGGAGGTCCCGGGGAGCTGTTTTTT
NA TRBJ2-6 NA TRBV6-5 15 CASRAGSSGANVLTF TGTGCCAGCAGAGCAGGCAGCTCTGGGGCCAACGTCCTGACTTTC
NA TRBJ2-7 TRBD2 TRBV5-1 14 CASSLVAGDYEQYF TGCGCCAGCAGCTTGGTAGCGGGAGACTACGAGCAGTACTTC
NA TRBJ1-5 NA TRBV30 13 CAWSPSSEQPQHF TGTGCCTGGAGTCCTTCCTCAGAACAGCCCCAGCATTTT
NA TRBJ2-1 TRBD2 TRBV29-1 13 CSVESPGRDEQFF TGCAGCGTTGAAAGCCCTGGGAGGGATGAGCAGTTCTTC
NA TRBJ2-6 TRBD2 TRBV6-2/TRBV6-3 17 CASSFRRGASGANVLTF TGTGCCAGCAGTTTTAGGCGGGGGGCGAGCGGGGCCAACGTCCTGACTTTC